Reported below is one T cell receptor (beta chain). Authors' data handling: The assay estimated nucleated cells by amplifying reference gene primers. Method: immunoSEQ multiplex PCR; TCRdb's copy keeps in-frame clones and lacks some. That table gives V, J and clone size, and the DNA gave D and trimming. The sample shows 100,000 to 150,000 clones, around 81% of them seen only once. The sample comes from a study of blood T cell repertoires in COVID-19. This receptor was identified in a woman aged 45-65 years with acute or convalescent COVID-19. Sequencing input: peripheral blood.

The CDR3 reads CSVTGTGGSSGGYTF. DNA for the CDR3: TGCAGCGTCACCGGGACAGGGGGCAGTTCGGGAGGCTACACCTTC. V and J are TRBV29-1 and TRBJ1-2; 12 nucleotides line up with TRBD1. V shed 6 bases, J shed 8 bases, and the junction held 13 bases outside the gene matches. The germline gives CDR1 SQVTM, CDR2 ANQGSEA. CDR3 size: 15 residues.